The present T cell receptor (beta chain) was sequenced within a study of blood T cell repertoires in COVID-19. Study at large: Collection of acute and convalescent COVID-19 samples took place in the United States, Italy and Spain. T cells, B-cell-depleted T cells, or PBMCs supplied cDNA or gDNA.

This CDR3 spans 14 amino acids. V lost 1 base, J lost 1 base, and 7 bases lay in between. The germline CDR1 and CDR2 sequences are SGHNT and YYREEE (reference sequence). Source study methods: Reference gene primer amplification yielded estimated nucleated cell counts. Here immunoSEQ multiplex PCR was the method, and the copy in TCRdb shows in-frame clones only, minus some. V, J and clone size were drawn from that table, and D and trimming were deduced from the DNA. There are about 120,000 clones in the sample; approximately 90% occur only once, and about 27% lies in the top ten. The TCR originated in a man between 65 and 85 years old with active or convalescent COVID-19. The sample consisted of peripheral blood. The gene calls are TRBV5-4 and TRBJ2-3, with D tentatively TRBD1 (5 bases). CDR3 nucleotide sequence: TGTGCCAGCAGCTTGTCGACAGGCACAGATACGCAGTATTTT. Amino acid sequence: CASSLSTGTDTQYF. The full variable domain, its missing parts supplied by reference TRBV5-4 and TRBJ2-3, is ETGVTQSPTHLIKTRGQQVTLRCSSQSGHNTVSWYQQALGQGPQFIFQYYREEENGRGNFPPRFSGLQFPNYSSELNVNALELDDSALYLCASSLSTGTDTQYFGPGTRLTVL.